The rows below give T cell receptor beta chains drawn from one sample of a study of Ad26.COV2.S vaccination and SARS-CoV-2 variants. Clones were sequenced by immunoSEQ multiplex PCR, and TCRdb holds only the in-frame ones, with some missing. The sample shows about 400,000 clones, around 93% of them seen only once. Specimen: peripheral blood, collected in a trial of Ad26.COV2.S vaccine versus placebo. All receptors derive from a person aged 18-65 years who received the Ad26.COV2.S COVID-19 vaccine or a placebo. Both conserved end residues are part of each CDR3. D genes are given only for firm matches. Clone size appears in some rows only: once, few, many, or a class for an expanded clone.

D gene: TRBD2; V gene: TRBV7-2; J gene: TRBJ2-2; clone size: few; CDR3 DNA: TGTGCCAGCAGCCATCCTTGGCTAGCGGGGCTGGCGAACACCGGGGAGCTGTTTTTT; CDR3 protein: CASSHPWLAGLANTGELFF
D gene: -; V gene: TRBV7-2; J gene: TRBJ2-1; clone size: -; CDR3 DNA: TGTGCCAGCAGCTTAACAAAAGACCTACGGTCGTACAATGAGCAGTTCTTC; CDR3 protein: CASSLTKDLRSYNEQFF
D gene: -; V gene: TRBV5-4; J gene: TRBJ2-7; clone size: -; CDR3 DNA: TGTGCCAGCAGCTTTAGGGGGGGGCGTAACGAGCAGTACTTC; CDR3 protein: CASSFRGGRNEQYF
D gene: -; V gene: TRBV7-9; J gene: TRBJ2-1; clone size: -; CDR3 DNA: TGTGCCAGCAGCCTAGACAGGAGTAATGAGCAGTTCTTC; CDR3 protein: CASSLDRSNEQFF
D gene: -; V gene: TRBV14; J gene: TRBJ1-3; clone size: -; CDR3 DNA: TGTGCCAGCAGCCATATGGACAGTTACATCTCTGGAAACACCATATATTTT; CDR3 protein: CASSHMDSYISGNTIYF
D gene: -; V gene: TRBV29-1; J gene: TRBJ2-7; clone size: once; CDR3 DNA: TGCAGCGCCACTCAGGACAACTACGAGCAGTACTTC; CDR3 protein: CSATQDNYEQYF
D gene: -; V gene: TRBV3-1/TRBV3-2; J gene: TRBJ2-5; clone size: once; CDR3 DNA: TGTGCCAGCAGCCAAGACCTAACCGGGACCCAGTACTTC; CDR3 protein: CASSQDLTGTQYF
D gene: -; V gene: TRBV2; J gene: TRBJ1-1; clone size: -; CDR3 DNA: TGTGCCAGCACCCGGGGGAGAGAACCAAACACTGAAGCTTTCTTT; CDR3 protein: CASTRGREPNTEAFF
D gene: TRBD2; V gene: TRBV15; J gene: TRBJ2-7; clone size: -; CDR3 DNA: TGTGCCACCAGCAGAGAAGCGGGGGGTTCCTACGAGCAGTACTTC; CDR3 protein: CATSREAGGSYEQYF
D gene: -; V gene: TRBV7-2; J gene: TRBJ2-7; clone size: -; CDR3 DNA: TGTGCCAGCAGCCCAATGGGCCAGATCTCCTACGAGCAGTACTTC; CDR3 protein: CASSPMGQISYEQYF
D gene: -; V gene: TRBV19; J gene: TRBJ1-4; clone size: once; CDR3 DNA: TGTGCCAGTAGTATCAGCAATACCAGGAAGGCAACTAATGAAAAACTGTTTTTT; CDR3 protein: CASSISNTRKATNEKLFF